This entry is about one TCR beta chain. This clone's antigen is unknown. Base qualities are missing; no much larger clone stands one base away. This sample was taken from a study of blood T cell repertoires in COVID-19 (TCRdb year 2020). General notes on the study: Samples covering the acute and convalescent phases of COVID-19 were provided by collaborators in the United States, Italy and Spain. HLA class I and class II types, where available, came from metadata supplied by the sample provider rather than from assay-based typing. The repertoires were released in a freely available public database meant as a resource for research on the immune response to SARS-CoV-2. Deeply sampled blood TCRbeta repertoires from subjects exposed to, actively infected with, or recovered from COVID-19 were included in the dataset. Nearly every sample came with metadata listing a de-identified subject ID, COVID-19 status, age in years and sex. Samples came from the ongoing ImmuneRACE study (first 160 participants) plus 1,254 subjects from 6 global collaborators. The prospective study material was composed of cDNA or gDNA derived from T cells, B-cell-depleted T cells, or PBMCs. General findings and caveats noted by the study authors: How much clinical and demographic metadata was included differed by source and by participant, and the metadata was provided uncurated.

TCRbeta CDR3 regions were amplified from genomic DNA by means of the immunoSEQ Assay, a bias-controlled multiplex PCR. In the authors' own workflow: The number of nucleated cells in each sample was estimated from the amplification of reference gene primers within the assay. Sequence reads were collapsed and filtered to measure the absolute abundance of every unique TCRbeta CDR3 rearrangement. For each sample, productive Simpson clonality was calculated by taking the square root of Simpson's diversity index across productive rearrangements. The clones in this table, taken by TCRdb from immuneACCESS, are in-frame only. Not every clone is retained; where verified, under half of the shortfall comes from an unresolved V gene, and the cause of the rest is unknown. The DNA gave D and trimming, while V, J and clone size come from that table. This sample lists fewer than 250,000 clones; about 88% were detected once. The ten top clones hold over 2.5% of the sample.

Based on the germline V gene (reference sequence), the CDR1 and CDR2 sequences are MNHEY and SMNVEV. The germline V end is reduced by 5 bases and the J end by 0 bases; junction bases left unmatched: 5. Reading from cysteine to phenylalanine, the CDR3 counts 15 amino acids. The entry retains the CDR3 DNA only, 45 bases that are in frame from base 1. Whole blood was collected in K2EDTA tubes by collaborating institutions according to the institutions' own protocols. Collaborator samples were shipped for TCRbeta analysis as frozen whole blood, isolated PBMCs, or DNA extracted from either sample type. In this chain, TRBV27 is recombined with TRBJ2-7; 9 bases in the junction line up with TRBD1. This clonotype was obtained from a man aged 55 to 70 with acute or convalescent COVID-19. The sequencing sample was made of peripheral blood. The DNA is TGTGCCAGCAGTGAGGGACAGGGTTTCTCCTACGAGCAGTACTTC. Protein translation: CASSEGQGFSYEQYF.